This passage covers 3 T cell receptor beta chains from one sample sequenced in a study of regulatory T cells in long-lasting Graves disease. CDR3-region Arm-PCR and iRepertoire HTBI primers produced the TCR beta libraries. TCRdb itself ran the multiplex PCR reads through MiXCR, one entry per CDR3 protein. This table holds about 660,000 distinct CDR3 sequences, about 30% found once. Time point reported: persistent/refractory GD, antithyroid drugs over 5 years with positive TRAb. From PBMCs, RNA was extracted and then used to make the TCR library. The material sequenced was peripheral blood mononuclear cells (PBMCs), taken when the disease was refractory, from a patient treated with antithyroid drugs. The receptor set was obtained from a female donor with Graves disease.

The chain recombines TRBV30 with TRBJ1-1, with D possibly matching TRBD1 (5 bases). Germline assignment: CDR1 GTSNPN and CDR2 SVGIG (reference sequence). Trimming took off 7 bases at V and 0 bases at J, with 15 bases between the two ends. The CDR3 extends over 14 amino acids. The CDR3 loop is CASNAGALNTEAFF. The CDR3, as DNA: TGTGCCTCGAACGCCGGGGCCCTGAACACTGAAGCTTTCTTT.

This clonotype has more than one count but fewer than ten. V is TRBV29-1 and J is TRBJ1-4; D perhaps matches TRBD1 (5 bases). The V gene's germline CDR1 is SQVTM and CDR2 ANQGSEA. The CDR3 is made up of 12 amino acids. Trimming pared 6 bases from V and 8 bases from J, leaving 13 bases between. The CDR3 region is CSVRQGREKLFF. For the CDR3, the DNA is TGCAGCGTACGGCAGGGCCGCGAAAAACTGTTTTTT. The full variable domain, with the rest looked up from reference TRBV29-1 and TRBJ1-4, is SAVISQKPSRDICQRGTSLTIQCQVDSQVTMMFWYRQQPGQSLTLIATANQGSEATYESGFVIDKFPISRPNLTFSTLTVSNMSPEDSSIYLCSVRQGREKLFFGSGTQLSVL.

This clonotype occurred many times. The chain employs TRBV6-1 and TRBJ2-7, with D unclear. The ends were cut back, 5 bases at V and 1 base at J, with 12 bases in the middle. The germline gives CDR1 MNHNS, CDR2 SASEGT. The length of the CDR3 is 14 residues. CDR3 sequence reads: CASSPFGSSYEQYF. CDR3 coding DNA: TGTGCCAGCAGTCCGTTCGGGTCATCCTACGAGCAGTACTTC.